The present T cell receptor beta chain was sequenced within a study of blood T cells in healthy people across ages. This clonotype was counted between two and nine times. The antigen remains unidentified. The study, taken as a whole, reports: Both higher diversity and more naive CD4+ cells marked long-lived donors when set against aged donors.

Next came a second PCR, run for about 7 to 11 cycles, which used a sample-barcoded 5' primer along with a J-beta primer mix. Each CDR3 protein is one row after TCRdb ran MiXCR on the 5' RACE reads. The data hold 1.5 million or so distinct CDR3 sequences, with 40% to 50% observed a single time. The sample consisted of blood. This TCR came from a woman aged 18 to 35 in good health.

CDR3 region: CASSQPSEVGYTF. CDR3 bases: TGTGCCAGCAGCCAACCTTCTGAGGTCGGCTACACCTTC. This sequence joins TRBV3-1 and TRBJ1-2; D gene uncertain. CDR3 length: 13 residues. Germline V CDR1 and CDR2: LGHDT, YNNKEL (reference sequence). V was shortened by 2 bases and J by 8 bases, with 12 bases between the two germline ends.